Each of the 21 T cell receptor beta chains below was sequenced from the same sample in a study of spatial heterogeneity in lung cancer. Indicated time point: blood at routine non-recurrence follow-up after resection. TCRdb fed the 5' RACE reads into MiXCR, producing one record per CDR3 protein. The sample records 100,000 to 120,000 distinct CDR3 sequences, more than 10% being singletons. The starting material was PBMCs, obtained at follow-up. All receptors come from a female donor with early-stage non-small cell lung cancer.

The CDR3 nucleotides read TGTGCCAGCAGTGAGGTTGGGACGGAGACCCAGTACTTC. This translates into CASSEVGTETQYF. The genes are TRBV2 and TRBJ2-5; D could derive from TRBD1 or TRBD2 (5 bases each). Germline V gene data show CDR1 as SNHLY and CDR2 as FYNNEI. There are 13 residues in the CDR3. Trimming shortened V by 3 bases and J by 5 bases, and 10 bases separated the two germline ends.

The V call is TRBV2, the J call TRBJ1-2, with TRBD1 as a possible D gene (5 bases). The germline V gene encodes CDR1 SNHLY and CDR2 FYNNEI. Trimming cost V 2 bases and J 5 bases, with 18 bases left between them. This CDR3 has 16 residues. Here the CDR3 reads CASSEFRRGSGYGYTF. The CDR3 nucleotides are TGTGCCAGCAGTGAATTCCGGCGGGGGTCTGGTTATGGCTACACCTTC.

The rearrangement uses TRBV24-1 and TRBJ2-3; D is possibly TRBD2 (6 bases). Between the trimmed V and J ends, which lost 0 bases and 7 bases, there was a span of 13 bases. From germline, CDR1 is KGHDR and CDR2 SFDVKD. This CDR3 spans 15 amino acids. The CDR3 DNA reads as TGTGCCACCAGTGATTTGACCGAGGGAGGAAATACGCAGTATTTT. Translation: CATSDLTEGGNTQYF.

V gene TRBV7-8 combines with J gene TRBJ2-1; D perhaps matches TRBD1 (6 bases). The V gene lost 0 bases and the J gene lost 0 bases, with 9 bases spanning the gap. The V gene's germline CDR1 is SGHVS and CDR2 FQNEAQ. This CDR3 has 16 amino acids. CDR3 DNA: TGTGCCAGCAGCTTAGCGGGACAAAGCTCCTACAATGAGCAGTTCTTC. Translating it yields CASSLAGQSSYNEQFF.

This sequence joins TRBV19 and TRBJ1-5; maybe TRBD1 (5 bases). The germline V gene has CDR1 LNHDA and CDR2 SQIVND (reference sequence). Trimming pared 4 bases from V and 3 bases from J, leaving 16 bases between. The length of the CDR3 is 16 residues. The CDR3 DNA reads TGTGCCAGTAGTAAGGGTCCAGGGTACAACAATCAGCCCCAGCATTTT. Protein sequence: CASSKGPGYNNQPQHF.

The CDR3 protein is CASNTVSIGELFF. The CDR3 DNA follows: TGTGCCAGTAATACGGTTTCGATCGGGGAGCTGTTTTTT. V and J are TRBV19 and TRBJ2-2; D ambiguous. Trimming pared 7 bases from V and 7 bases from J, leaving 13 bases between. The CDR3 contains 13 residues. Germline CDR1 LNHDA, CDR2 SQIVND (reference sequence).

This clonotype was seen a handful of times. The gene calls are TRBV27 and TRBJ2-7; 7 bases are shared with TRBD1. The V segment lost 5 bases and the J segment 4 bases; nucleotides outside the gene matches: 8. The CDR3 spans 14 residues. CDR1 and CDR2 (germline): MNHEY, SMNVEV (reference sequence). This CDR3 reads CASSPYGDRYEQYV. The CDR3 DNA is TGTGCCAGCAGTCCATATGGGGACAGATACGAGCAGTACGTC.

This clonotype was seen more than once but under ten times. The CDR3 nucleotides read TGTGCCAGCAGCCCTAGACTAGGGATCTACGAGCAGTACGTC. This sequence encodes CASSPRLGIYEQYV. V is TRBV3-2 and J is TRBJ2-7; TRBD2 is the table's D call and was not checked against the DNA. TRBV3-2 has pseudogene status. This CDR3 has 14 residues.

This clonotype was seen a handful of times. The chain combines TRBV7-8 with TRBJ2-2, with TRBD2 matching 9 bases. Germline assignment: CDR1 SGHVS and CDR2 FQNEAQ. The J segment lost 7 bases and the V segment lost 2 bases, leaving 5 bases of the junction unmatched. The CDR3 consists of 15 residues. CDR3 bases: TGTGCCAGCAGCTTACGGCGGGAGGGAGGCGGGGAGCTGTTTTTT. Its translation: CASSLRREGGGELFF.

At least ten counts were recorded for this clonotype. The chain employs TRBV28 and TRBJ2-7, with TRBD1 identical over 10 bases. With 6 bases clipped from V and 5 bases from J, the junction kept 7 bases outside the gene matches. This CDR3 comprises 14 residues. Germline-derived CDR1 and CDR2 are MDHEN and SYDVKM. The CDR3 coding sequence is TGTGCCAGCAGGGGTAGACAGGGGGCTCACGAGCAGTACTTC. This codes for CASRGRQGAHEQYF.

This clonotype was seen ten or more times. This chain uses TRBV19 with TRBJ2-2; 8 nucleotides line up with TRBD2. This CDR3 contains 15 residues. Losses at the gene ends were 5 bases for V and 4 bases for J; bases not matched to a gene: 6. Germline V gene data show CDR1 as LNHDA and CDR2 as SQIVND (reference sequence). DNA of the CDR3: TGTGCCAGTAGTCCCCTAGCGGGCACCACCGGGGAGCTGTTTTTT. Translation gives CASSPLAGTTGELFF. The full variable domain, in which reference TRBV19 and TRBJ2-2 provide the parts outside the CDR3, is DGGITQSPKYLFRKEGQNVTLSCEQNLNHDAMYWYRQDPGQGLRLIYYSQIVNDFQKGDIAEGYSVSREKKESFPLTVTSAQKNPTAFYLCASSPLAGTTGELFFGEGSRLTVL.

Ten or more counts support this clonotype. The chain combines TRBV11-3 with TRBJ2-1, with 8 positions matching TRBD2. The ends lost 1 base at V and 9 bases at J; junction bases unmatched: 8. CDR1 and CDR2 from the germline V gene are SGHNT and YENEEA. The CDR3 length is 15 residues. DNA of the CDR3: TGTGCCAGCAGCTTAGGTCTAGCGGGTGACTTTGAGCAGTTCTTC. This gives the protein CASSLGLAGDFEQFF.

This chain connects TRBV20-1 to TRBJ2-2; TRBD2 matches 7 bases. CDR3 length: 14 amino acids. From germline, CDR1 is DFQATT and CDR2 SNEGSKA (reference sequence). Germline trimming cut 3 bases from V and 2 bases from J; bases unmatched to any gene: 3. The CDR3 DNA follows: TGCAGTGCTAGCGGGAGGCGTAACACCGGGGAGCTGTTTTTT. Protein product: CSASGRRNTGELFF.

This clonotype turned up a few times. CDR3 sequence (DNA): TGTGCCACCAGCAGAGACTTGGGCAGGAGGGGACAGCCCCAGCATTTT. Encoded protein: CATSRDLGRRGQPQHF. The chain is built from TRBV15 and TRBJ1-5; TRBD1 might be the D (5 bases). Trimming removed 0 bases at V and 7 bases at J, with 16 bases between. Germline CDR1 is LNHNV and CDR2 is YYDKDF (reference sequence). The CDR3 runs 16 residues.

The chain is built from TRBV18 and TRBJ1-1; tentatively, D is TRBD1 (6 bases). CDR1 and CDR2 from the germline V gene are KGHSH and LQKENI. This CDR3 comprises 15 residues. The ends were cut back, 6 bases at V and 5 bases at J, with 19 bases in the middle. The CDR3: CASSPIVGGGTEAFF. The CDR3 DNA is TGTGCCAGCTCCCCGATTGTAGGGGGGGGAACTGAAGCTTTCTTT.

V and J are TRBV30 and TRBJ2-7; 9 positions agree with TRBD2. V was pared by 2 bases and J by 0 bases, with 8 bases of the junction left unmatched. The CDR3 covers 16 residues. Germline CDR1 GTSNPN, CDR2 SVGIG (reference sequence). This chain's CDR3 is CAWSPPGLAPSYEQYF. The DNA of the CDR3 is TGTGCCTGGAGTCCGCCGGGACTAGCACCCTCCTACGAGCAGTACTTC.

In its sample, this clonotype was seen many times. The CDR3 protein is CSASATQERGTQYF. CDR3 bases: TGCAGTGCTAGTGCCACTCAAGAACGCGGGACCCAGTACTTC. The rearrangement joins TRBV20-1 to TRBJ2-5, with D unresolved. Germline assignment: CDR1 DFQATT and CDR2 SNEGSKA (reference sequence). This CDR3 has 14 amino acids. Trimming pared 3 bases from V and 7 bases from J, leaving 18 bases between.

The chain employs TRBV5-1 and TRBJ2-1, with D tentatively TRBD1 (6 bases). V shed 4 bases and J shed 3 bases, with 11 bases lying between them. CDR1 and CDR2 from the germline V gene are SGHRS and YFSETQ. This CDR3 contains 14 residues. The CDR3: CASSPGEFYNEQFF. The CDR3 nucleotides are TGCGCCAGCAGCCCAGGGGAGTTCTACAATGAGCAGTTCTTC.

At least ten counts were recorded for this clonotype. The rearrangement links TRBV7-9 to TRBJ1-1, with D maybe TRBD1 (5 bases). CDR1 is SEHNR, CDR2 FQNEAQ, per germline (reference sequence). The CDR3 is 17 amino acids. Trimming removed 2 bases from V and 0 bases from J, with 16 bases in between. The CDR3 DNA sequence: TGTGCCAGCAGCTTATGGTCCGGGACCTTCATGAACACTGAAGCTTTCTTT. Amino acids: CASSLWSGTFMNTEAFF.

This rearrangement joins TRBV29-1 to TRBJ2-5, with D tentatively TRBD2 (6 bases). Trimming left V 7 bases short and J 8 bases short, with 26 bases between. The germline gives CDR1 SQVTM, CDR2 ANQGSEA. The CDR3 spans 15 residues. This chain's CDR3 is CSAGGRDGTFGTQYF. The CDR3 region has the DNA TGCAGCGCTGGAGGCCGGGACGGGACTTTCGGAACCCAGTACTTC.

This clonotype has at least ten counts. The junction and the germline gene differ at one end; a read error may be behind it. This chain connects TRBV2 to TRBJ1-2, with TRBD1 matching 8 bases. This CDR3 spans 12 amino acids. CDR1 SNHLY and CDR2 FYNNEI come from the germline V gene. For the CDR3, the DNA is TGTGCCAGCAGTGAAAGTAACGGGGACAGGTACTTC. It specifies CASSESNGDRYF.